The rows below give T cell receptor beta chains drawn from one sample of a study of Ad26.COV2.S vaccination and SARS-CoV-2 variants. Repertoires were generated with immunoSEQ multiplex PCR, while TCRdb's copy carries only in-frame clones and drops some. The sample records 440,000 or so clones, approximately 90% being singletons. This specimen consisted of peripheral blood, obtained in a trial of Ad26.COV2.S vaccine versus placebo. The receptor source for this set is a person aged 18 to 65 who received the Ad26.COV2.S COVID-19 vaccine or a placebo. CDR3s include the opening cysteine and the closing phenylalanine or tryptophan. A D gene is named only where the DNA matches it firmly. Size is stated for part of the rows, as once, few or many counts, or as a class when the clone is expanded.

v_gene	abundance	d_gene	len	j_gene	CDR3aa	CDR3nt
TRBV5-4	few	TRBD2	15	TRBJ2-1	CASSSGLAANNEQFF	TGTGCCAGCAGCTCGGGACTAGCGGCAAACAATGAGCAGTTCTTC
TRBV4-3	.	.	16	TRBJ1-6	CASSQDRATYNSPLHF	TGCGCCAGCAGCCAAGACAGGGCAACATATAATTCACCCCTCCACTTT
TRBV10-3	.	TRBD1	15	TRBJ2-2	CAISGQGANTGELFF	TGTGCCATCAGTGGACAGGGGGCGAACACCGGGGAGCTGTTTTTT
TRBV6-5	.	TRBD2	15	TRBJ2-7	CASSYLGTSLYEQYF	TGTGCCAGCAGTTACCTTGGGACTAGCCTCTACGAGCAGTACTTC
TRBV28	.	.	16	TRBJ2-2	CASSLWVYINTGELFF	TGTGCCAGCAGTTTATGGGTTTACATAAACACCGGGGAGCTGTTTTTT
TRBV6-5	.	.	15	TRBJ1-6	CASSFYGRGNSPLHF	TGTGCCAGCAGCTTCTACGGAAGGGGTAATTCACCCCTCCACTTT
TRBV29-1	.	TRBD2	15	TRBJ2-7	CSVLLAGTNSYEQYF	TGCAGCGTTCTTCTAGCGGGTACAAACTCCTACGAGCAGTACTTC
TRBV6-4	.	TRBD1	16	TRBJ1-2	CASSRSWTGPTYGYTF	TGTGCCAGCAGTCGATCCTGGACAGGGCCAACCTATGGCTACACCTTC
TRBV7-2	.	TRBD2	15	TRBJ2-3	CASSLRVAGGDTQYF	TGTGCCAGCAGCTTACGGGTAGCGGGGGGGGATACGCAGTATTTT
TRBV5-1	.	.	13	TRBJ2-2	CASSLGGYGELFF	TGCGCCAGCAGCTTGGGGGGATACGGGGAGCTGTTTTTT
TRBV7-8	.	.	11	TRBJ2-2	CAARGVGELFF	TGTGCAGCACGAGGGGTCGGGGAGCTGTTTTTT
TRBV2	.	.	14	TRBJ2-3	CASSAVGGPDTQYF	TGTGCCAGCAGTGCCGTGGGGGGGCCCGATACGCAGTATTTT
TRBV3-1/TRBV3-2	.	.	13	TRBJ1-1	CASSQGRNTEAFF	TGTGCCAGCAGCCAAGGCAGGAACACTGAAGCTTTCTTT
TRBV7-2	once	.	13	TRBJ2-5	CASSLEGVETQYF	TGTGCCAGCAGCTTAGAGGGGGTGGAGACCCAGTACTTC
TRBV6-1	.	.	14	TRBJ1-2	CASSDHDRFYGYTF	TGTGCCAGCAGTGACCACGACAGGTTCTATGGCTACACCTTC
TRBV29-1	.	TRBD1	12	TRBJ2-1	CSVGTAYNEQFF	TGCAGCGTGGGGACAGCGTACAATGAGCAGTTCTTC
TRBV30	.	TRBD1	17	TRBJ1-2	CAWSVGGDREALYGYTF	TGTGCCTGGAGTGTAGGGGGTGACAGGGAGGCCCTCTATGGCTACACCTTC
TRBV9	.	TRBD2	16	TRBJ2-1	CASSVSGGALLNEQFF	TGTGCCAGCAGCGTCAGCGGGGGGGCACTTTTGAATGAGCAGTTCTTC
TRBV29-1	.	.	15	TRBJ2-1	CSVEDPRGSYNEQFF	TGCAGCGTTGAGGATCCCCGGGGATCCTACAATGAGCAGTTCTTC
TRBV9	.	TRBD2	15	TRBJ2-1	CASSVVSGGASEQFF	TGTGCCAGCAGCGTAGTGAGCGGGGGGGCCTCTGAGCAGTTCTTC
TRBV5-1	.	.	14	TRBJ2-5	CASSPGRIQETQYF	TGCGCCAGCAGCCCTGGACGAATCCAAGAGACCCAGTACTTC
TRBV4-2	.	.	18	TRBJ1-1	CASSQGTDGGGMNTEAFF	TGTGCCAGCAGCCAAGGGACCGACGGGGGCGGGATGAACACTGAAGCTTTCTTT
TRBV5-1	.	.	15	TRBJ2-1	CASRSGHSSYNEQFF	TGCGCCAGCAGGTCCGGCCACAGCTCCTACAATGAGCAGTTCTTC
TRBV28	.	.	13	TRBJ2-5	CASIRAKQETQYF	TGTGCCAGCATACGGGCAAAACAAGAGACCCAGTACTTC
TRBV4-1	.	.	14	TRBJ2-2	CASSHPPGTGELFF	TGCGCCAGCAGCCACCCTCCGGGTACCGGGGAGCTGTTTTTT
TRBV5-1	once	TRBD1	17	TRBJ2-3	CASSLGPDRASTDTQYF	TGCGCCAGCAGCTTGGGCCCCGACAGGGCCAGCACAGATACGCAGTATTTT
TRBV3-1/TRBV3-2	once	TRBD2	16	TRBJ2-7	CASSQGLIAGPYEQYF	TGTGCCAGCAGCCAAGGTCTGATAGCGGGGCCTTACGAGCAGTACTTC
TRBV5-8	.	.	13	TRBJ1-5	CASSVRDNQPQHF	TGTGCCAGCAGTGTCAGGGACAATCAGCCCCAGCATTTT
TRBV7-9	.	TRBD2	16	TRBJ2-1	CASSRTSGNGHNEQFF	TGTGCCAGCAGCAGGACTAGCGGGAACGGGCACAATGAGCAGTTCTTC
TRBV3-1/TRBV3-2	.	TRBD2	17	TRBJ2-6	CASSQDFAGAGANVLTF	TGTGCCAGCAGCCAAGATTTTGCGGGGGCTGGGGCCAACGTCCTGACTTTC
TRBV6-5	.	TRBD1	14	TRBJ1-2	CASTGQALLYGYTF	TGTGCCAGCACGGGACAGGCCCTCCTCTATGGCTACACCTTC
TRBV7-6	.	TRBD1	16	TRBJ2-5	CASSPGWYRGGETQYF	TGTGCCAGCAGCCCTGGGTGGTACAGGGGTGGAGAGACCCAGTACTTC
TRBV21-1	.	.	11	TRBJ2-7	CASSMRDEQYF	TGTGCCAGCAGCATGAGGGACGAGCAGTACTTC
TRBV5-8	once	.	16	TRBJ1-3	CASSLGTNLSGNTIYF	TGTGCCAGCAGCTTGGGCACCAACCTCTCTGGAAACACCATATATTTT
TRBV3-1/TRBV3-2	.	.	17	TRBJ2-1	CASSQPGGPGSYNEQFF	TGTGCCAGCAGCCAACCCGGAGGGCCAGGCTCCTACAATGAGCAGTTCTTC
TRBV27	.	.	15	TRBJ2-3	CASSSPGTSTDTQYF	TGTGCCAGCAGTTCCCCCGGGACTAGCACAGATACGCAGTATTTT
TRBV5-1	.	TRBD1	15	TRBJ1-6	CASSLGQGANSPLHF	TGCGCCAGCAGCCTAGGACAGGGAGCGAATTCACCCCTCCACTTT
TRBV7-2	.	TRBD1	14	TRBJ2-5	CASSFDRGHETQYF	TGTGCCAGCAGCTTCGACAGGGGGCACGAGACCCAGTACTTC
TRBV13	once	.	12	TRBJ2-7	CASSLGRAEQYF	TGTGCCAGCAGCTTAGGTAGGGCCGAGCAGTACTTC
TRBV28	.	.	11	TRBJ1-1	CASNKVNEAFF	TGTGCCAGCAATAAAGTTAATGAAGCTTTCTTT